Below, 8 T cell receptor beta chains from the same sample are listed, as sequenced in a study of T cell responses to AZD1222 COVID-19 vaccine. The assay was immunoSEQ multiplex PCR, and TCRdb's table has in-frame clones only and misses some. The sample has about 120,000 clones, around 90% seen once. The sample was peripheral blood, taken 28 days after the second AZD1222 dose. The receptor set was obtained from an adult who received the AZD1222 COVID-19 vaccine.

The V and J genes are TRBV5-6 and TRBJ1-2; D may be TRBD1 (6 bases). The V end lost 4 bases, the J end lost 8 bases, and 21 bases lay between the germline ends. There are 15 residues in the CDR3. CDR1 and CDR2 (germline): SGHDT, YYEEEE. The CDR3 nucleotides read TGTGCCAGCAGCCTCTCAGGAGACAGGACCGTGGGCTACACCTTC. Translating it yields CASSLSGDRTVGYTF.

The gene calls are TRBV29-1 and TRBJ1-1; D ambiguous. Germline V gene sequence: CDR1 SQVTM, CDR2 ANQGSEA. V was trimmed by 1 base and J by 2 bases, leaving 5 bases between them. This CDR3 spans 12 amino acids. CDR3 sequence (DNA): TGCAGCGTTGAAGGCACCAACACTGAAGCTTTCTTT. Amino acids: CSVEGTNTEAFF.

The chain links TRBV5-1 to TRBJ1-5; unclear D gene. Germline lookup yields CDR1 SGHRS and CDR2 YFSETQ. CDR3 length: 15 amino acids. V was clipped by 5 bases and J by 0 bases, with 12 bases between them. The CDR3 DNA reads as TGCGCCAGCAGACCCGACCTTTATAGCAATCAGCCCCAGCATTTT. Translating it yields CASRPDLYSNQPQHF.

The J gene is TRBJ1-6, the V gene TRBV18, with 7 bases aligning to TRBD1. The CDR3 covers 14 residues. Germline V lookup: CDR1 KGHSH, CDR2 LQKENI. V lost 3 bases and J lost 5; bases outside the gene matches: 1. For the CDR3, the DNA is TGTGCCAGCTCACCCGACAGGGATAATTCACCCCTCCACTTT. As protein: CASSPDRDNSPLHF.

V is TRBV24-1 and J is TRBJ1-1, with D possibly being TRBD1 (6 bases). CDR1 and CDR2 from the germline V gene are KGHDR and SFDVKD. This CDR3 spans 13 amino acids. V lost 4 bases and J lost 5, with 10 bases in between. The CDR3 bases are TGTGCCACCAGTGACCACAGGGCGACTGAAGCTTTCTTT. Amino acids: CATSDHRATEAFF.

This clone was counted only a few times. The chain has TRBV6-6 and TRBJ2-7; unclear D gene. Germline V lookup: CDR1 MNHNY, CDR2 SVGAGI (reference sequence). The V end was cut by 6 bases, the J end by 1 base, with 13 bases between. There are 14 residues in the CDR3. The CDR3 bases are TGTGCCAGCAGCCCAAGGGCAGCTTCCTACGAGCAGTACTTC. It yields the protein CASSPRAASYEQYF.

In its sample, this clone was seen a few times. The chain employs TRBV25-1 and TRBJ1-4, with 8 bases that match TRBD1. Germline CDR1 reads MGHDK; CDR2 reads SYGVNS. V trimming: 8 bases; J trimming: 4 bases; junction bases outside the gene matches: 6. The CDR3 sequence is 14 residues long. Here the CDR3 reads CASGRTGFNEKLFF. CDR3 DNA sequence: TGTGCCAGCGGTCGGACAGGGTTTAATGAAAAACTGTTTTTT.

This sequence joins TRBV27 and TRBJ1-1; 10 nucleotides align to TRBD1. After removal of 4 bases from V and 8 bases from J, the junction contained 4 bases not matched to a gene. Germline CDR1 reads MNHEY; CDR2 reads SMNVEV (reference sequence). The CDR3 totals 13 residues. The CDR3 loop reads CASSSSTGGEAFF. In DNA form, the CDR3 reads TGTGCCAGCAGTTCCTCGACAGGGGGCGAAGCTTTCTTT.